The 21 T cell receptor beta chains below come from one sample, sequenced in a study of T cell changes during pregnancy in multiple sclerosis. Sequencing used immunoSEQ multiplex PCR; TCRdb keeps in-frame clones, though not all of them. The top ten clones hold around 2% of a sample with approximately 47,000 clones, over 85% of them seen once. The sample was peripheral blood, taken in the first trimester of pregnancy. The receptors derive from a female donor with multiple sclerosis, enrolled in a pregnancy study.

The chain couples TRBV5-4 to TRBJ2-1, with D uncertain. The V end was cut by 4 bases, the J end by 0 bases, with 11 bases between. Germline values: CDR1 SGHNT, CDR2 YYREEE (reference sequence). The CDR3 has 15 residues. DNA of the CDR3: TGTGCCAGCAGCGCCGCAGCTAGCTCCTACAATGAGCAGTTCTTC. It yields the protein CASSAAASSYNEQFF.

As concerns this clone: At the DNA level, this CDR3 is encoded by other sequences in the same sample as well. The chain couples TRBV5-1 to TRBJ2-3; 9 bases align to TRBD2. Germline lookup yields CDR1 SGHRS and CDR2 YFSETQ. Germline trimming cut 0 bases from V and 0 bases from J; bases unmatched to any gene: 2. This CDR3 region has 16 residues. Here the CDR3 DNA reads TGCGCCAGCAGCTTGGGGCTAGCGGGGAGCACAGATACGCAGTATTTT. Translated: CASSLGLAGSTDTQYF.

The J gene is TRBJ1-1, the V gene TRBV6-1; the D gene is possibly TRBD1 (5 bases). This CDR3 is built from 16 residues. Germline loops: CDR1 MNHNS, CDR2 SASEGT. With 3 bases removed from V and 3 bases from J, the gap between germline ends came to 17 bases. This CDR3 is CASSEDLGGRDTEAFF. The CDR3 bases are TGTGCCAGCAGTGAGGACCTCGGGGGACGGGACACTGAAGCTTTCTTT.

The chain joins TRBV6-6 to TRBJ1-1; D may be TRBD1 (5 bases). Germline lookup yields CDR1 MNHNY and CDR2 SVGAGI (reference sequence). This CDR3 contains 14 residues. V was cut by 11 bases and J by 7 bases, with 23 bases left in between. The CDR3 region has the DNA TGTGCCCTCCGAGGGGCCGGGGGATATAATGAAGCTTTCTTT. Translation: CALRGAGGYNEAFF.

V gene TRBV5-6 combines with J gene TRBJ2-7, with D tentatively TRBD1 (5 bases). Germline V gene lookup returns CDR1 SGHDT and CDR2 YYEEEE. This CDR3 has 13 residues. Trimming cost V 4 bases and J 2 bases, with 10 bases left between them. The CDR3 region is CASSDDSPYEQYF. CDR3 DNA: TGTGCCAGCAGCGACGACAGTCCCTACGAGCAGTACTTC.

J is TRBJ2-5 and V is TRBV19, with D possibly matching TRBD1 (6 bases). This CDR3 spans 13 amino acids. The germline V gene encodes CDR1 LNHDA and CDR2 SQIVND (reference sequence). Between the trimmed V and J ends, which lost 5 bases and 3 bases, there was a span of 10 bases. The CDR3 region is CASSLGAEETQYF. CDR3 coding DNA: TGTGCCAGTAGTTTGGGGGCCGAAGAGACCCAGTACTTC.

This chain joins TRBV10-3 and TRBJ2-1; TRBD1 agrees at 9 bases. V gave up 10 bases and J gave up 2 bases; unmatched junction bases: 6. CDR3 size: 14 residues. Looked up from germline, CDR1 is ENHRY and CDR2 is SYGVKD. In nucleotides, the CDR3 is TGTGCCACCGGGGACAGGGTCACCTACAATGAGCAGTTCTTC. It codes for CATGDRVTYNEQFF.

The genes are TRBV11-2 and TRBJ1-1; possible D gene TRBD1, 5 bases. CDR1 SGHAT and CDR2 FQNNGV come from the germline V gene. This CDR3 spans 13 amino acids. Trimming took off 5 bases at V and 10 bases at J, with 17 bases between the two ends. CDR3 in DNA: TGTGCCAGCAGCCGTGGGGCGGGGTCAGGAGCTTTCTTT. The encoded protein is CASSRGAGSGAFF.

The V gene is TRBV5-1, the J gene TRBJ2-3, with TRBD1 matching over 8 bases. This CDR3 has 15 residues. V lost 0 bases to trimming and J lost 3 bases; unmatched junction nucleotides: 3. The germline V gene encodes CDR1 SGHRS and CDR2 YFSETQ. In DNA, the CDR3 is TGCGCCAGCAGCTTGGGGGGACAGGTAACAGATACGCAGTATTTT. Its translation is CASSLGGQVTDTQYF.

This chain connects TRBV12-5 to TRBJ2-7; TRBD1 matches 7 bases. Unmatched junction bases numbered 2, after V lost 6 bases and J lost 3 bases. From germline, CDR1 is LGHNT and CDR2 FRNRAP. This CDR3 is built from 12 residues. The CDR3 loop reads CASGRDSYEQYF. The CDR3 DNA sequence: TGTGCTAGTGGAAGGGACAGCTACGAGCAGTACTTC.

This chain connects TRBV5-1 to TRBJ2-3; 8 bases are shared with TRBD2. V shed 3 bases, J shed 3 bases, and the junction held 6 bases outside the gene matches. This CDR3 contains 15 residues. Germline CDR1 SGHRS, CDR2 YFSETQ. CDR3 protein: CASSSGGGLTDTQYF. The CDR3 DNA follows: TGCGCCAGCAGCTCAGGCGGGGGGTTGACAGATACGCAGTATTTT.

The chain links TRBV20-1 to TRBJ2-7; unclear D gene. Between the trimmed V and J ends, which lost 1 base and 6 bases, there was a span of 7 bases. Germline assignment: CDR1 DFQATT and CDR2 SNEGSKA (reference sequence). The CDR3 extends over 11 amino acids. The CDR3 nucleotides read TGCAGTGCTAGAGTCCTCTCCGAGCAGTACTTC. It yields the protein CSARVLSEQYF.

The chain has TRBV28 and TRBJ1-5, with 10 bases that match TRBD1. The CDR3 contains 18 residues. After removal of 9 bases from V and 1 base from J, the junction contained 15 bases not matched to a gene. Germline CDR1 is MDHEN and CDR2 is SYDVKM. The CDR3 DNA sequence: TGTGCCAGTAGAGACTCCGGGACAGGGGCGTGGAGCAATCAGCCCCAGCATTTT. It specifies CASRDSGTGAWSNQPQHF.

The genes are TRBV6-1 and TRBJ1-6; no firm D call. The germline V gene has CDR1 MNHNS and CDR2 SASEGT. CDR3 length: 13 residues. Trimming cost V 3 bases and J 10 bases, with 10 bases left between them. The CDR3 loop is CASSELGGSPLHF. In nucleotides, the CDR3 is TGTGCCAGCAGTGAGTTGGGAGGCTCACCCCTCCACTTT.

This chain uses TRBV30 with TRBJ1-6; possibly TRBD1 for D (5 bases). V lost 2 bases, J lost 2 bases, and 13 bases lay in between. This CDR3 is built from 16 residues. Germline V gene sequence: CDR1 GTSNPN, CDR2 SVGIG (reference sequence). Here the CDR3 reads CAWSPPHRTYNSPLHF. CDR3 DNA: TGTGCCTGGAGTCCCCCCCACAGGACCTATAATTCACCCCTCCACTTT.

There are a few counts of this clone. The gene calls are TRBV7-2 and TRBJ1-5; no clear D gene. The CDR3 has 14 amino acids. V was cut by 0 bases and J by 3 bases, with 6 bases left in between. The germline CDR1 and CDR2 sequences are SGHTA and FQGNSA. The CDR3 DNA reads as TGTGCCAGCAGCTTAGCGGAGTCCAATCAGCCCCAGCATTTT. Residues: CASSLAESNQPQHF.

V usage is TRBV5-6 and J usage is TRBJ1-2; TRBD1 matches at 9 bases. CDR1 and CDR2 from the germline V gene are SGHDT and YYEEEE. The CDR3 runs 15 residues. V lost 3 bases, J lost 2 bases, and 5 bases stayed unmatched. The CDR3 DNA reads TGTGCCAGCAGCTCACGGGACAGGGAGAACTATGGCTACACCTTC. Its translation is CASSSRDRENYGYTF.

This clone was counted a single time. This chain links TRBV6-1 with TRBJ1-5, with no clear D. The CDR3 has 15 residues. Germline V gene data show CDR1 as MNHNS and CDR2 as SASEGT. Trimming removed 7 bases from V and 0 bases from J, with 13 bases in between. CDR3 loop: CASTPTPYSNQPQHF. CDR3 bases: TGTGCCAGCACCCCCACCCCCTATAGCAATCAGCCCCAGCATTTT.

CDR3: CSVEGLPGRYEQYF. In DNA form, the CDR3 reads TGCAGCGTTGAGGGACTCCCCGGTCGATACGAGCAGTACTTC. The chain is built from TRBV29-1 and TRBJ2-7; D may be TRBD2 (6 bases). Germline-derived CDR1 and CDR2 are SQVTM and ANQGSEA. V dropped 3 bases and J dropped 4 bases, with 16 bases sitting between them. CDR3 length: 14 amino acids.

This chain uses TRBV4-3 with TRBJ2-7; TRBD1 matches at 8 bases. Per germline, CDR1 LGHNA and CDR2 YSLEER. With 4 bases clipped from V and 0 bases from J, the junction kept 8 bases outside the gene matches. The CDR3 totals 16 residues. CDR3 sequence reads: CASSPSRDRFSYEQYF. The DNA for the CDR3 is TGCGCCAGCAGCCCGTCCCGGGACAGGTTCTCCTACGAGCAGTACTTC.

This clone occurred a few times. This rearrangement joins TRBV6-1 to TRBJ1-4; possibly TRBD1 for D (6 bases). Germline V CDR1 and CDR2: MNHNS, SASEGT. Trimming took off 7 bases at V and 0 bases at J, with 12 bases between the two ends. The length of the CDR3 is 15 residues. The CDR3 protein is CASTLTGATNEKLFF. The CDR3 nucleotides are TGTGCCAGCACCTTGACAGGTGCAACTAATGAAAAACTGTTTTTT.